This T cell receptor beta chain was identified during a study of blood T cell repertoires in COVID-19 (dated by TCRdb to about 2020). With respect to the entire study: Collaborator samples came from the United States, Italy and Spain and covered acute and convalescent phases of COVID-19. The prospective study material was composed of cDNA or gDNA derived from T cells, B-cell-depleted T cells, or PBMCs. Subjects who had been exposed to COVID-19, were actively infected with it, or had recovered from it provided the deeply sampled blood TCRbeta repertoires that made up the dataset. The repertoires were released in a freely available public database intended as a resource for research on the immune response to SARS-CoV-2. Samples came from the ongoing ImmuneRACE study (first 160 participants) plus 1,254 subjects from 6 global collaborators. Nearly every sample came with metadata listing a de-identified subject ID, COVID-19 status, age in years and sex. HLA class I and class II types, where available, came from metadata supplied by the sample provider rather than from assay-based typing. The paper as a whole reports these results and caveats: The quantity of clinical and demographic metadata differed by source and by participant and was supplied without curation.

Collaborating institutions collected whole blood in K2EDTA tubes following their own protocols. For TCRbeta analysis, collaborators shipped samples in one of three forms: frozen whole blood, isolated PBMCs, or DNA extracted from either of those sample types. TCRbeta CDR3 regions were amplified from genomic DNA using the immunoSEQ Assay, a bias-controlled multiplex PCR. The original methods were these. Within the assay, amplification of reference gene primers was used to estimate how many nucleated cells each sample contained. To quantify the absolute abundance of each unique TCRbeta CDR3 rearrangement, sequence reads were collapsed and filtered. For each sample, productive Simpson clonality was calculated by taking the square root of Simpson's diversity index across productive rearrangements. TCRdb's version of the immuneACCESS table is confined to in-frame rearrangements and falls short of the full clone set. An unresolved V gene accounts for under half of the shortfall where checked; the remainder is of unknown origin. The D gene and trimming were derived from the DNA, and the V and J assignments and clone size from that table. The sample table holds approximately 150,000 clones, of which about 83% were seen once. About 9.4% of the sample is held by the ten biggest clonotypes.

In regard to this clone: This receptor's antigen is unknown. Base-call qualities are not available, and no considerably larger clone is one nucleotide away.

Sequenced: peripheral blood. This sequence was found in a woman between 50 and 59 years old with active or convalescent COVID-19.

CDR3 protein: CASSSNSDTQYF. The nucleotides read TGTGCCAGCAGTTCTAATTCAGATACGCAGTATTTT. The rearranged segments are TRBV27 and TRBJ2-3; the D gene is not confidently resolved. As encoded in the germline V gene (reference sequence), CDR1 is MNHEY while CDR2 is SMNVEV. Trimming at the junction amounts to 4 bases on V and 4 bases on J, and the germline ends lie 6 bases apart. The CDR3 sequence holds 12 residues, the cysteine and phenylalanine included. The DNA shown is the 36-base CDR3, in frame from base 1.